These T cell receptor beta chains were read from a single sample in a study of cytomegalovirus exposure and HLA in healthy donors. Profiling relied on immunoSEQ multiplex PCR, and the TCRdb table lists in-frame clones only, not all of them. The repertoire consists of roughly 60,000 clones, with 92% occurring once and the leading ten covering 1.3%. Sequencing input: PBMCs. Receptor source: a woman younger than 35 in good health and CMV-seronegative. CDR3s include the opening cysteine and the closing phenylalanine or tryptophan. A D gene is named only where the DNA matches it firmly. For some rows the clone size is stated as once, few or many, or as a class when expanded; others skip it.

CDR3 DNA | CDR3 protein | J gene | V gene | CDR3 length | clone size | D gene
TGTGCCAGCAGCCACCTGGGGGCAGGGGAGCAGTTCTTC | CASSHLGAGEQFF | TRBJ2-1 | TRBV5-8 | 13 | . | .
TGCAGCGTTGAGGCGGACAGGGCCGAGCAGTACTTC | CSVEADRAEQYF | TRBJ2-7 | TRBV29-1 | 12 | . | TRBD1
TGCGCCAGCAGCCCGACCCCACTAGCGGCAAACACCGGGGAGCTGTTTTTT | CASSPTPLAANTGELFF | TRBJ2-2 | TRBV5-1 | 17 | . | TRBD2
TGTGCCAGCACCCCAGGGGACAGGGGGCATAGTAATGAAAAACTGTTTTTT | CASTPGDRGHSNEKLFF | TRBJ1-4 | TRBV28 | 17 | . | TRBD1
TGCAGCGGGGGGGGAGGGCCGGCGGTTGAGACCCAGTACTTC | CSGGGGPAVETQYF | TRBJ2-5 | TRBV29-1 | 14 | . | TRBD2
TGTGCCAGCACTACCGGGGACAGAGCTAGCTCCGGCTACACCTTC | CASTTGDRASSGYTF | TRBJ1-2 | TRBV28 | 15 | few | TRBD1
TGTGCCAGCAGCTATACCGGGACTGGAAACACCATATATTTT | CASSYTGTGNTIYF | TRBJ1-3 | TRBV7-8 | 14 | . | .
TGCAGCGTTGATACGGGAGGTCCCTACGAGCAGTACTTC | CSVDTGGPYEQYF | TRBJ2-7 | TRBV29-1 | 13 | . | TRBD2
TGTGCCAGCTCACCCCCGACAGGGAACGAGCAGTACTTC | CASSPPTGNEQYF | TRBJ2-7 | TRBV18 | 13 | . | TRBD1
TGTGCCAGCAGCAACTGGACAGATCCTAATGAAAAACTGTTTTTT | CASSNWTDPNEKLFF | TRBJ1-4 | TRBV28 | 15 | . | .
TGCGCCAGCAGCTTGGACGGGAGGAACACTGAAGCTTTCTTT | CASSLDGRNTEAFF | TRBJ1-1 | TRBV5-1 | 14 | few | .
TGTGCCAGCAGCCCGGTTTTTGAGGGGCCCCAGCATTTT | CASSPVFEGPQHF | TRBJ1-5 | TRBV6-1 | 13 | . | .
TGTGCCAGCAGCGAAACGAGGAGATCTGAAGCTTTCTTT | CASSETRRSEAFF | TRBJ1-1 | TRBV2 | 13 | . | .
TGTGCCAGCAGTCCCGGGACACCCACCCGGGAGACCCAGTACTTC | CASSPGTPTRETQYF | TRBJ2-5 | TRBV27 | 15 | . | .
TGCGCCAGCAGTCATGGACTAGCAGGGAACCCTCTCGAGCAGTACTTC | CASSHGLAGNPLEQYF | TRBJ2-7 | TRBV5-1 | 16 | once | TRBD2
TGTGCCAGTAGTAAGGAGGTGACTGAAGCTTTCTTT | CASSKEVTEAFF | TRBJ1-1 | TRBV19 | 12 | . | .
TGTGCCAGCAGTTTCCTCGACAGGGAACTGTTTTTT | CASSFLDRELFF | TRBJ1-4 | TRBV5-6 | 12 | once | TRBD1
TGTGCCAGCAGCTCCCGGGACAGGGCTAATGAAAAACTGTTTTTT | CASSSRDRANEKLFF | TRBJ1-4 | TRBV5-4 | 15 | . | TRBD1
TGCGCCAGCAGCCAAGTTCATACAAGAGAAAAACTGTTTTTT | CASSQVHTREKLFF | TRBJ1-4 | TRBV4-1 | 14 | . | .
TGTGCCAGCAGCGCCGGACAGGGTGGCGGCTACACCTTC | CASSAGQGGGYTF | TRBJ1-2 | TRBV7-8 | 13 | once | TRBD1
TGTGCCTGGAGTGGTCAGTATAATCAGCCCCAGCATTTT | CAWSGQYNQPQHF | TRBJ1-5 | TRBV30 | 13 | . | .
TGTGCCAGCAGTGGCAATCAGAAGGGGGCCTATCAGCCCCAGCATTTT | CASSGNQKGAYQPQHF | TRBJ1-5 | TRBV6-1 | 16 | once | TRBD1
TGTGCCAGCAGCACACGGACAGGGGGTTTGAGGGAGACCCAGTACTTC | CASSTRTGGLRETQYF | TRBJ2-5 | TRBV5-4 | 16 | . | TRBD1
TGTGCCAGCAGCCCTAACCCCATGAGGGGCTACACCTTC | CASSPNPMRGYTF | TRBJ1-2 | TRBV2 | 13 | . | .